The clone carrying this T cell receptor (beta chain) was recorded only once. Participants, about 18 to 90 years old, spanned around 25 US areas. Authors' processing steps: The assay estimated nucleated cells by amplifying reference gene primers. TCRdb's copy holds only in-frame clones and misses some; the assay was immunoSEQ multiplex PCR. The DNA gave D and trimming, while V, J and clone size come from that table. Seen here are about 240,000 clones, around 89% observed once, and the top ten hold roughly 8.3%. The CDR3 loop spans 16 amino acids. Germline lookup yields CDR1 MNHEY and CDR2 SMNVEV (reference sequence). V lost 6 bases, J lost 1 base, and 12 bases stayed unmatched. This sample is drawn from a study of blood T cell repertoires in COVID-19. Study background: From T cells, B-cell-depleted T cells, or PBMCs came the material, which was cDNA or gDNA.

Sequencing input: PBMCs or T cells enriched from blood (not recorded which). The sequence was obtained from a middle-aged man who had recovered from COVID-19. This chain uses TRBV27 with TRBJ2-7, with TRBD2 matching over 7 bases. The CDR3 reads CASSRRGAGTSYEQYF. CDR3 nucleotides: TGTGCCAGCAGCCGCCGGGGAGCGGGGACTTCCTACGAGCAGTACTTC.